One and the same sample provided the 23 T cell receptor beta chains below, sequenced in a study of blood T cell repertoires in COVID-19. Only in-frame clones appear in the TCRdb table, and some are missing; sequencing was by immunoSEQ multiplex PCR. The sample consists of 88,000 or so clones, less than 85% of them appearing once. The specimen sequenced was peripheral blood. The receptor set was obtained from a human donor in a cohort sampled during active COVID-19.

Concerning this clone itself: The sample has other DNA sequences that encode this CDR3 too. The gene calls are TRBV7-9 and TRBJ2-7; TRBD1 might be the D (6 bases). CDR1 is SEHNR, CDR2 FQNEAQ, per germline (reference sequence). The CDR3 has 12 residues. V was shortened by 1 base and J by 5 bases, with 6 bases between the two germline ends. The CDR3 region is CASSLDRDEQYF. CDR3 nucleotide sequence: TGTGCCAGCAGCTTAGACAGGGACGAGCAGTACTTC.

V and J are TRBV5-1 and TRBJ1-2; the match to TRBD1 covers 11 bases. The germline gives CDR1 SGHRS, CDR2 YFSETQ. After removal of 0 bases from V and 8 bases from J, the junction contained 6 bases not matched to a gene. The CDR3 totals 15 residues. CDR3 nucleotide sequence: TGCGCCAGCAGCTTGGTCGGACAGGGGGCAGGGGGCTACACCTTC. It is translated as CASSLVGQGAGGYTF.

The chain couples TRBV25-1 to TRBJ2-2; D is unclear. CDR3 size: 16 residues. V lost 1 base and J lost 0, with 9 bases in between. Germline V lookup: CDR1 MGHDK, CDR2 SYGVNS. This CDR3 reads CASSEFRRSNTGELFF. CDR3 DNA: TGTGCCAGCAGTGAATTTCGGAGATCGAACACCGGGGAGCTGTTTTTT.

This clone was seen more than once but under ten times. The V call is TRBV5-1, the J call TRBJ2-7, with 7 bases aligning to TRBD1. In germline, CDR1 is SGHRS, CDR2 YFSETQ. This CDR3 is built from 17 residues. V shed 4 bases, J shed 2 bases, and the junction held 15 bases outside the gene matches. The CDR3 spells CASSRDQNRGLPYEQYF. Here the CDR3 DNA reads TGCGCCAGCAGCCGCGATCAGAACAGGGGTCTCCCCTACGAGCAGTACTTC.

The chain recombines TRBV9 with TRBJ1-3; 7 bases agree with TRBD1. The germline V gene encodes CDR1 SGDLS and CDR2 YYNGEE. After removal of 4 bases from V and 2 bases from J, the junction contained 6 bases not matched to a gene. The CDR3 length is 15 residues. The CDR3: CASSYDRAPGNTIYF. The CDR3 DNA reads as TGTGCCAGCAGCTATGACAGGGCCCCTGGAAACACCATATATTTT. Based on the CDR3 plus reference TRBV9 and TRBJ1-3, the full variable domain is DSGVTQTPKHLITATGQRVTLRCSPRSGDLSVYWYQQSLDQGLQFLIQYYNGEERAKGNILERFSAQQFPDLHSELNLSSLELGDSALYFCASSYDRAPGNTIYFGEGSWLTVV.

The chain joins TRBV7-3 to TRBJ2-7; D is possibly TRBD2 (6 bases). V lost 2 bases and J lost 5, with 16 bases in between. In germline, CDR1 is SGHTA, CDR2 FQGTGA. This CDR3 has 15 amino acids. The CDR3 bases are TGTGCCAGCAGCTTAGATGGCGGGATATGGAACGAGCAGTACTTC. This codes for CASSLDGGIWNEQYF.

The V call is TRBV18, the J call TRBJ2-2; TRBD2 matches 8 bases. The CDR3 spans 16 residues. The V gene end was trimmed by 1 base and the J gene end by 7 bases; junction bases not matched to a gene: 8. Germline V CDR1 and CDR2: KGHSH, LQKENI. The CDR3 is CASSPLWTAGGGELFF. CDR3 DNA: TGTGCCAGCTCACCACTCTGGACGGCGGGAGGCGGGGAGCTGTTTTTT.

The V call is TRBV10-3, the J call TRBJ2-2; weak D call: TRBD2 (6 bases). Between the trimmed V and J ends, which lost 0 bases and 1 base, there was a span of 12 bases. Per the germline V gene, CDR1 is ENHRY and CDR2 is SYGVKD. The CDR3 spans 17 residues. CDR3 protein: CAISESKLAVNTGELFF. CDR3 nucleotide sequence: TGTGCCATCAGTGAGTCGAAACTAGCTGTGAACACCGGGGAGCTGTTTTTT.

V is TRBV19 and J is TRBJ2-3; 11 nucleotides align to TRBD2. This CDR3 has 15 residues. Per germline, CDR1 LNHDA and CDR2 SQIVND (reference sequence). J gave up 5 bases and V 5 bases, and 6 bases lay outside the gene matches. DNA for the CDR3: TGTGCCAGTAGTTCGACTAGCGGGGAGGGAGATACGCAGTATTTT. Translated: CASSSTSGEGDTQYF.

This sequence joins TRBV12-3 or TRBV12-4 and TRBJ1-1, with unresolved D. This CDR3 is 13 amino acids long. V shed 4 bases and J shed 5 bases, with 11 bases lying between them. The CDR3 DNA sequence: TGTGCCAGCAGTTCTACAGAAGGAACTGAAGCTTTCTTT. This codes for CASSSTEGTEAFF.

V is TRBV4-1 and J is TRBJ2-3, with unresolved D. The CDR3 sequence is 15 residues long. V was clipped by 0 bases and J by 2 bases, with 9 bases between them. Germline assignment: CDR1 MGHRA and CDR2 YSYEKL. The CDR3 nucleotides read TGCGCCAGCAGCCAAGACCAACTACTCACAGATACGCAGTATTTT. This encodes CASSQDQLLTDTQYF.

The genes are TRBV6-2 or TRBV6-3 and TRBJ1-2; D remains unclear. This CDR3 is built from 13 residues. Trimming took 1 base from V and 4 from J, leaving 7 bases between them. Per the germline V gene, CDR1 is MNHEY and CDR2 is SVGEGT. The CDR3 sequence is CASSYYGVYGYTF. The CDR3 nucleotides read TGTGCCAGCAGTTACTACGGAGTCTATGGCTACACCTTC.

The J gene is TRBJ2-3, the V gene TRBV7-2; the D is unclear. This CDR3 contains 16 residues. Germline V gives CDR1 SGHTA, CDR2 FQGNSA. V lost 6 bases, J lost 1 base, and 17 bases lay in between. The DNA for the CDR3 is TGTGCCAGCAGATTTGACCCGGCGAGCGGCACAGATACGCAGTATTTT. Its translation is CASRFDPASGTDTQYF. The full variable domain, its missing parts supplied by reference TRBV7-2 and TRBJ2-3, is GAGVSQSPSNKVTEKGKDVELRCDPISGHTALYWYRQSLGQGLEFLIYFQGNSAPDKSGLPSDRFSAERTGGSVSTLTIQRTQQEDSAVYLCASRFDPASGTDTQYFGPGTRLTVL.

This chain uses TRBV11-2 with TRBJ2-7; the D gene is possibly TRBD1 (6 bases). The CDR3 is made up of 11 amino acids. V was clipped by 10 bases and J by 5 bases, with 12 bases between them. Germline CDR1 and CDR2: SGHAT and FQNNGV. The CDR3 sequence: CATTGHNEQYF. CDR3 DNA sequence: TGTGCCACCACAGGGCACAACGAGCAGTACTTC.

The chain combines TRBV27 with TRBJ2-5; no clear D gene. Deletions cut 5 bases from V and 5 bases from J, with 12 bases between. Germline CDR1 is MNHEY and CDR2 is SMNVEV (reference sequence). The CDR3 has 13 amino acids. The CDR3 DNA reads TGTGCCAGCAGTCCACCCTTACGGGAGACCCAGTACTTC. Encoded protein: CASSPPLRETQYF.

The CDR3 sequence: CASSEATGGEQFF. DNA of the CDR3: TGTGCCAGCAGTGAGGCGACAGGAGGTGAGCAGTTCTTC. The rearrangement joins TRBV6-4 to TRBJ2-1, with a weak D call TRBD1 (6 bases). Per germline, CDR1 MRHNA and CDR2 SNTAGT. V was shortened by 3 bases and J by 9 bases, with 12 bases between the two germline ends. CDR3 length: 13 amino acids.

The chain carries TRBV5-1 and TRBJ1-2; no firm D call. The V gene's germline CDR1 is SGHRS and CDR2 YFSETQ. This CDR3 comprises 14 residues. Trimming stripped 0 bases from V and 8 bases from J, with 14 bases between. This CDR3 reads CASSLDAGAGGYTF. The CDR3 nucleotides are TGCGCCAGCAGCTTGGATGCGGGTGCGGGGGGCTACACCTTC.

V gene TRBV6-5 combines with J gene TRBJ1-4; 11 bases are a match to TRBD1. V was clipped by 8 bases and J by 5 bases; unmatched bases: 4. Germline assignment: CDR1 MNHEY and CDR2 SVGAGI. The CDR3 runs 14 residues. The CDR3 sequence: CASVRDRGNEKLFF. For the CDR3, the DNA is TGTGCCAGCGTCCGGGACAGGGGGAATGAAAAACTGTTTTTT.

This clone appeared a few times. The chain combines TRBV4-1 with TRBJ1-1, with a possible D match to TRBD1 (5 bases). Trimming shortened V by 1 base and J by 1 base, and 13 bases separated the two germline ends. Germline assignment: CDR1 MGHRA and CDR2 YSYEKL. The CDR3 spans 16 residues. CDR3 sequence (DNA): TGCGCCAGCAGCCAAGTGGGACGGGAGGGGAACACTGAAGCTTTCTTT. It yields the protein CASSQVGREGNTEAFF.

The chain uses TRBV11-2 and TRBJ2-5, with a possible D match to TRBD1 (5 bases). V gave up 5 bases and J gave up 0 bases, with 10 bases separating them. The germline gives CDR1 SGHAT, CDR2 FQNNGV. The CDR3 contains 14 residues. The CDR3, as DNA: TGTGCCAGCAGCCCCCGACAGTACCAAGAGACCCAGTACTTC. Protein: CASSPRQYQETQYF.

Here the CDR3 reads CASRLTGDNQPQHF. CDR3 coding DNA: TGTGCCAGTAGGCTTACAGGGGACAATCAGCCCCAGCATTTT. The gene calls are TRBV19 and TRBJ1-5; 7 nucleotides align to TRBD1. Germline trimming cut 6 bases from V and 3 bases from J; bases unmatched to any gene: 5. The CDR3 is 14 residues long. CDR1 LNHDA and CDR2 SQIVND come from the germline V gene (reference sequence).

The genes are TRBV27 and TRBJ2-3, with 7 bases identical to TRBD2. V lost 3 bases, J lost 0 bases, and 9 bases stayed unmatched. There are 17 residues in the CDR3. The V gene's germline CDR1 is MNHEY and CDR2 SMNVEV (reference sequence). CDR3 DNA sequence: TGTGCCAGCAGTTTCAGGGCTCCAGCGGGGAGCACAGATACGCAGTATTTT. It codes for CASSFRAPAGSTDTQYF.

V and J are TRBV29-1 and TRBJ2-3, with D perhaps matching TRBD1 (6 bases). The CDR3 is 15 amino acids. Germline CDR1 and CDR2: SQVTM and ANQGSEA. Trimming removed 3 bases at V and 5 bases at J, with 18 bases between. CDR3 residues: CSVDRGQGIRDTQYF. CDR3 sequence (DNA): TGCAGCGTTGACAGGGGCCAGGGAATAAGAGATACGCAGTATTTT.